The 12 T cell receptor beta chains in this list originate from one sample, sequenced in a study of T cell responses to AZD1222 COVID-19 vaccine (dated by TCRdb to about 2021). The receptor library was made with the immunoSEQ multiplex PCR assay. TCRdb holds this immuneACCESS table with in-frame rearrangements only. Some clones are missing; in checked studies, unresolved V genes explain under half, and the rest has no known cause. Recorded for this sample are roughly 100,000 clones; approximately 93% of them occurred a single time. The ten largest clones add up to roughly 5% of the sample. The intended sense of this specimen's time point label: baseline before first vaccination. The material was peripheral blood, obtained on day 0 of AZD1222 vaccination. The receptors were sampled from an adult in good health.

This chain joins TRBV9 and TRBJ2-1; the match to TRBD1 covers 8 bases. After removal of 4 bases from V and 7 bases from J, the junction contained 13 bases not matched to a gene. The germline CDR1 and CDR2 sequences are SGDLS and YYNGEE. There are 16 residues in the CDR3. The CDR3 spells CASSWQGAGTGNEQFF. The DNA for the CDR3 is TGTGCCAGCAGCTGGCAGGGGGCGGGAACGGGGAATGAGCAGTTCTTC.

The V and J genes are TRBV18 and TRBJ1-3; a possible D gene is TRBD1 (5 bases). Germline V lookup: CDR1 KGHSH, CDR2 LQKENI. The V and J ends lost 1 base and 0 bases respectively, with 13 bases between them. The CDR3 spans 17 residues. The CDR3 spells CASSPRAGMNSGNTIYF. CDR3 coding DNA: TGTGCCAGCTCACCACGCGCAGGGATGAACTCTGGAAACACCATATATTTT. Using reference TRBV18 and TRBJ1-3 for the parts outside the CDR3, the full variable domain is NAGVMQNPRHLVRRRGQEARLRCSPMKGHSHVYWYRQLPEEGLKFMVYLQKENIIDESGMPKERFSAEFPKEGPSILRIQQVVRGDSAAYFCASSPRAGMNSGNTIYFGEGSWLTVV.

The chain has TRBV19 and TRBJ2-7; D is ambiguous. With 2 bases removed from V and 4 bases from J, the gap between germline ends came to 9 bases. From germline, CDR1 is LNHDA and CDR2 SQIVND (reference sequence). The CDR3 loop spans 13 amino acids. CDR3 sequence (DNA): TGTGCCAGTAGTATACAGGACGGTTACGAGCAGTACTTC. It encodes CASSIQDGYEQYF.

This clone was observed a few times. CDR3: CASSPNPGRSSGNTIYF. The DNA for the CDR3 is TGTGCCAGTAGTCCTAACCCGGGACGGAGCTCTGGAAACACCATATATTTT. The chain recombines TRBV19 with TRBJ1-3; D is possibly TRBD1 (5 bases). CDR3 length equals 17 residues. Trimming stripped 5 bases from V and 0 bases from J, with 17 bases between. Germline CDR1 LNHDA, CDR2 SQIVND (reference sequence).

This chain links TRBV9 with TRBJ2-1; 12 bases agree with TRBD2. The CDR3 runs to 14 residues. In germline, CDR1 is SGDLS, CDR2 YYNGEE. V shed 5 bases, J shed 10 bases, and the junction held 7 bases outside the gene matches. DNA of the CDR3: TGTGCCAGCAGTCGACTAGCGGGAGCCGGAGAGCAGTTCTTC. It encodes CASSRLAGAGEQFF.

V and J are TRBV13 and TRBJ2-3, with TRBD2 identical over 12 bases. Germline CDR1 PRHDT, CDR2 FYEKMQ (reference sequence). V dropped 5 bases and J dropped 6; count of bases not matched to a gene: 6. This CDR3 has 15 residues. CDR3 amino acids: CASSNYLAGGDTQYF. CDR3 DNA: TGTGCCAGCAGCAACTACCTAGCGGGAGGGGATACGCAGTATTTT.

V and J are TRBV6-5 and TRBJ1-1; 7 nucleotides match TRBD1. V was clipped by 6 bases and J by 5 bases; unmatched bases: 6. Germline V CDR1 and CDR2: MNHEY, SVGAGI. The CDR3 has 13 amino acids. The DNA for the CDR3 is TGTGCCAGCAGGGGTTGGACAGGAACTGAAGCTTTCTTT. It yields the protein CASRGWTGTEAFF.

The gene calls are TRBV2 and TRBJ2-3; no clear D gene. V lost 4 bases and J lost 0, with 8 bases in between. Germline loops: CDR1 SNHLY, CDR2 FYNNEI. CDR3 size: 14 residues. CDR3 bases: TGTGCCAGCAGTGCAGTAACTAGCACAGATACGCAGTATTTT. It specifies CASSAVTSTDTQYF. The complete variable domain, with remaining parts taken from reference TRBV2 and TRBJ2-3, reads EPEVTQTPSHQVTQMGQEVILRCVPISNHLYFYWYRQILGQKVEFLVSFYNNEISEKSEIFDDQFSVERPDGSNFTLKIRSTKLEDSAMYFCASSAVTSTDTQYFGPGTRLTVL.

This rearrangement joins TRBV5-6 to TRBJ1-2; no reliable D call. This CDR3 spans 14 amino acids. The ends were cut back, 9 bases at V and 3 bases at J, with 18 bases in the middle. Germline V lookup: CDR1 SGHDT, CDR2 YYEEEE. In DNA form, the CDR3 reads TGTGCCACCTGGTCCCGAGGGTTAGACTATGGCTACACCTTC. Amino acid sequence: CATWSRGLDYGYTF.

The chain uses TRBV29-1 and TRBJ2-7; D perhaps matches TRBD2 (5 bases). CDR1 and CDR2 (germline): SQVTM, ANQGSEA. V lost 5 bases and J 7 bases, leaving 9 bases between the germline ends. The CDR3 runs to 10 residues. The CDR3 DNA is TGCAGCGTTATCACGGGGGAGCAGTACTTC. Translated: CSVITGEQYF.

The J gene is TRBJ1-4, the V gene TRBV6-1, with D unresolved. V lost 2 bases to trimming and J lost 8 bases, with 12 bases between them. CDR1 and CDR2 from the germline V gene are MNHNS and SASEGT. This CDR3 is 14 amino acids long. The CDR3 DNA reads as TGTGCCAGCAGTGAACTGGGTTTAGAGGAAAAACTGTTTTTT. Translating gives CASSELGLEEKLFF.

This clone showed up just once. V usage is TRBV11-3 and J usage is TRBJ1-2, with D maybe TRBD1 (5 bases). This CDR3 has 14 amino acids. V lost 1 base and J 8 bases, leaving 14 bases between the germline ends. Germline lookup yields CDR1 SGHNT and CDR2 YENEEA. DNA for the CDR3: TGTGCCAGCAGCTTAGGGGGGAAAATGGAAGGCTACACCTTC. The encoded protein is CASSLGGKMEGYTF.